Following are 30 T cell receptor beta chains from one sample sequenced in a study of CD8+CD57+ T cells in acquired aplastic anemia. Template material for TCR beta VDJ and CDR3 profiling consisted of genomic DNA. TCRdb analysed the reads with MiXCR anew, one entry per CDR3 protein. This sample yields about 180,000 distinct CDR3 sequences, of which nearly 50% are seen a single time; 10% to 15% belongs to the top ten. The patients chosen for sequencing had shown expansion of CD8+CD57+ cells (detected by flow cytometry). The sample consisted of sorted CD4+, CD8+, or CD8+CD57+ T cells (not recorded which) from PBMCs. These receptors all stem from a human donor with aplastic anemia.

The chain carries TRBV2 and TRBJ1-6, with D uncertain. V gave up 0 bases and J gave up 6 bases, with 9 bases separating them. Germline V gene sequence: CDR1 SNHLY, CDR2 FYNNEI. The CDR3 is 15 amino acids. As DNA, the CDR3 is TGTGCCAGCAGTGAAGCCCGGACGGCTAATTCACCCCTCCACTTT. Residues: CASSEARTANSPLHF.

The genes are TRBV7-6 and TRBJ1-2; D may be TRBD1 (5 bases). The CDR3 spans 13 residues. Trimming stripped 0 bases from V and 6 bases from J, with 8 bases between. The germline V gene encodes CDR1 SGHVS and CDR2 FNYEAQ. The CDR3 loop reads CASSLAGRDGYTF. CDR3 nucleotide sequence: TGTGCCAGCAGCTTAGCGGGGCGAGATGGCTACACCTTC.

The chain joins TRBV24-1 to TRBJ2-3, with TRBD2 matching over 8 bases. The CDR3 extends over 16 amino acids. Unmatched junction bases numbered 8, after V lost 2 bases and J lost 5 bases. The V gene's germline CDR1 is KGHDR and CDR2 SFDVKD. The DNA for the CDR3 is TGTGCCACCAGTGATTGGGGGACTAGGAGCGGAGATACGCAGTATTTT. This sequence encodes CATSDWGTRSGDTQYF.

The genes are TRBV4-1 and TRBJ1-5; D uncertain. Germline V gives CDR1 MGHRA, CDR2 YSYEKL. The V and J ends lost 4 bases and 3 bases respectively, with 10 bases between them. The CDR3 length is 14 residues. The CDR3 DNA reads TGCGCCAGCAGCCCGATCGAGGACAATCAGCCCCAGCATTTT. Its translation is CASSPIEDNQPQHF.

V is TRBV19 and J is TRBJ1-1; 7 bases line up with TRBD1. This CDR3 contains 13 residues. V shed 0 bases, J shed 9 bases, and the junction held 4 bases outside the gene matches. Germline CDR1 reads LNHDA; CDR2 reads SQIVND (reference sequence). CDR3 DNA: TGTGCCAGTAGTATAGAGGGGACAGCCCAAGCTTTCTTT. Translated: CASSIEGTAQAFF.

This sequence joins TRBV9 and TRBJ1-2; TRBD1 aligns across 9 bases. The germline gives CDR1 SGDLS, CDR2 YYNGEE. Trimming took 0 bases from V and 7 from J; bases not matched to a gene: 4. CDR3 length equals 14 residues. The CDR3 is CASSVEGQGAGYTF. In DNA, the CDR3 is TGTGCCAGCAGCGTAGAGGGACAGGGCGCTGGCTACACCTTC.

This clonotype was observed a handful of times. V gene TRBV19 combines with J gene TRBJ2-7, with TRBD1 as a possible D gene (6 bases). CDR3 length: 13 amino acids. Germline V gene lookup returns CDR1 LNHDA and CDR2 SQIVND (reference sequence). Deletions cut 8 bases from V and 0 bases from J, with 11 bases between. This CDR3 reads CASASDSSYEQYF. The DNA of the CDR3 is TGTGCCAGTGCATCGGACAGCTCCTACGAGCAGTACTTC.

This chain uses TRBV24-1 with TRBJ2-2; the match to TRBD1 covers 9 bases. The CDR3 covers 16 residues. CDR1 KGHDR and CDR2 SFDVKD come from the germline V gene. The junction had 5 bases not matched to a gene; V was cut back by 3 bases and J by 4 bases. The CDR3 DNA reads TGTGCCACCAGTGATCCGGGACAGGGAATCACCGGGGAGCTGTTTTTT. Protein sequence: CATSDPGQGITGELFF.

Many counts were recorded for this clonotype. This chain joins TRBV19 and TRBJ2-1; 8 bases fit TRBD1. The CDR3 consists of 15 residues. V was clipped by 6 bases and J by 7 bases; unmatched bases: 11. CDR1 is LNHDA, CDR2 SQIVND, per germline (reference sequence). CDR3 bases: TGTGCCAGTAGGGACAGGGCTGCCCGGGCGAATGAGCAGTTCTTC. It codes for CASRDRAARANEQFF.

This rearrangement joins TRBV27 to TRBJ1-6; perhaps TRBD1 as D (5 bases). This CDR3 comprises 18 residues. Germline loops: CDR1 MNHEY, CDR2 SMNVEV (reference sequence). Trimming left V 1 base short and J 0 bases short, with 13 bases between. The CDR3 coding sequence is TGTGCCAGCAGTTTATTGATCGGCAGGGCCTCCTATAATTCACCCCTCCACTTT. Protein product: CASSLLIGRASYNSPLHF.

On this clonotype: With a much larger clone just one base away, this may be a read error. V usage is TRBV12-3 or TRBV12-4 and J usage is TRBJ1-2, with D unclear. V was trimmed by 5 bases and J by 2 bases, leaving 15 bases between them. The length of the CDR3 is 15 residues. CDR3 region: CASSISGVRNYGYTF. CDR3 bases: TGTGCCAGCAGTATATCTGGGGTGAGAAACTATGGCTACACCTTC.

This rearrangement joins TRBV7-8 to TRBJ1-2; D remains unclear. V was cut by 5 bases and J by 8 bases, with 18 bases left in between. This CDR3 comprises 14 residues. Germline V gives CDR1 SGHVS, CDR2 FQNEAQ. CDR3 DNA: TGTGCCAGCAGCCAAGCGCCAGGAACCAGGGGCTACACCTTC. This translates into CASSQAPGTRGYTF.

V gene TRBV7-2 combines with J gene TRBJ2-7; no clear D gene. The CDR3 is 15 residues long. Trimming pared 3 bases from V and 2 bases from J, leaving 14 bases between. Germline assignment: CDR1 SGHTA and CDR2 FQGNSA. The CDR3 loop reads CASSFIPVGTYEQYF. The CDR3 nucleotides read TGTGCCAGCAGCTTTATCCCGGTCGGAACCTACGAGCAGTACTTC.

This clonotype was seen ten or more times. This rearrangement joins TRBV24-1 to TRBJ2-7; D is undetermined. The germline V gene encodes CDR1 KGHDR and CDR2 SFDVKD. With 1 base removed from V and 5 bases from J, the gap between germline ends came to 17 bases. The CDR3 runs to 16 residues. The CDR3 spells CATSDLIQVSGHEQYF. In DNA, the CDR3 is TGTGCCACCAGTGATTTAATTCAGGTATCGGGCCACGAGCAGTACTTC.

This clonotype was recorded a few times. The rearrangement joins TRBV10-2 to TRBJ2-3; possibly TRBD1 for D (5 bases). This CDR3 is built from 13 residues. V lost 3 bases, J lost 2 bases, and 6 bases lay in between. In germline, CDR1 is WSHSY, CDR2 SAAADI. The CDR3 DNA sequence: TGCGCCAGCAGTGAAGGACACACAGATACGCAGTATTTT. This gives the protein CASSEGHTDTQYF.

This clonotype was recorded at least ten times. As DNA, the CDR3 is TGTGCCAGCAGTTTAACGGGTCCCAATCAGCCCCAGCATTTT. This gives the protein CASSLTGPNQPQHF. The J gene is TRBJ1-5, the V gene TRBV12-3 or TRBV12-4; D gene ambiguous. The CDR3 loop spans 14 amino acids. V lost 2 bases and J lost 3, with 8 bases in between.

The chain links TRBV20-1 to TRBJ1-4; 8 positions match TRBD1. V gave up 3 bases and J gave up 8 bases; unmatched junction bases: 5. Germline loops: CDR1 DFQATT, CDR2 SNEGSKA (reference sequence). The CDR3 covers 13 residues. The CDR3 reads CSASHRGNEKLFF. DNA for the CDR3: TGCAGTGCTAGTCACAGGGGGAACGAAAAACTGTTTTTT.

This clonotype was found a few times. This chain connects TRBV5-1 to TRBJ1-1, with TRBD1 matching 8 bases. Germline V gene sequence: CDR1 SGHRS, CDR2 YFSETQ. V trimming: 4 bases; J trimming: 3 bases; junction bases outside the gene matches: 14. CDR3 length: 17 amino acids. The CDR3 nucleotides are TGCGCCAGCAGCCGATGGACAGGGAACTCCTGGGACACTGAAGCTTTCTTT. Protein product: CASSRWTGNSWDTEAFF. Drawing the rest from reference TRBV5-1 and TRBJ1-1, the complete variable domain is KAGVTQTPRYLIKTRGQQVTLSCSPISGHRSVSWYQQTPGQGLQFLFEYFSETQRNKGNFPGRFSGRQFSNSRSEMNVSTLELGDSALYLCASSRWTGNSWDTEAFFGQGTRLTVV.

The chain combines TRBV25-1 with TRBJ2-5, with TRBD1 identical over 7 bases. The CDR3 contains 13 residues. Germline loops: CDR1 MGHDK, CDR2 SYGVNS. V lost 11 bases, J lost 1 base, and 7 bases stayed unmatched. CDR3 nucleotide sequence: TGTGCCCCGGGACAGACCTCCCAAGAGACCCAGTACTTC. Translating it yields CAPGQTSQETQYF. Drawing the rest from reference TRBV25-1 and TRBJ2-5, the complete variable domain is EADIYQTPRYLVIGTGKKITLECSQTMGHDKMYWYQQDPGMELHLIHYSYGVNSTEKGDLSSESTVSRIRTEHFPLTLESARPSHTSQYLCAPGQTSQETQYFGPGTRLLVL.

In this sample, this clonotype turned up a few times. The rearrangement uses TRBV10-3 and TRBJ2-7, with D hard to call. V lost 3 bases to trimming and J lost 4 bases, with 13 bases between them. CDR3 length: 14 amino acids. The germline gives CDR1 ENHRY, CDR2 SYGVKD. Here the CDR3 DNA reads TGTGCCATCAGTGAATCACCGACCACTTACGAGCAGTACTTC. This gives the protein CAISESPTTYEQYF.

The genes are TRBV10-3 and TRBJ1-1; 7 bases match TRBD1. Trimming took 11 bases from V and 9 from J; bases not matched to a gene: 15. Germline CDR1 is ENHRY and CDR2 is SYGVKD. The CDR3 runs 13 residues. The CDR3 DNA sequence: TGTGCCGGAGCGGGGGGCAAGGGGGCAAAAGCTTTCTTT. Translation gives CAGAGGKGAKAFF.

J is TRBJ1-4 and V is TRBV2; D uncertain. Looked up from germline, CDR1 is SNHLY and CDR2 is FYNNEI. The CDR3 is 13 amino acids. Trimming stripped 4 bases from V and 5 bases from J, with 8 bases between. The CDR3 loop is CASSASRNEKLFF. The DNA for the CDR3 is TGTGCCAGCAGTGCCTCGAGGAATGAAAAACTGTTTTTT.

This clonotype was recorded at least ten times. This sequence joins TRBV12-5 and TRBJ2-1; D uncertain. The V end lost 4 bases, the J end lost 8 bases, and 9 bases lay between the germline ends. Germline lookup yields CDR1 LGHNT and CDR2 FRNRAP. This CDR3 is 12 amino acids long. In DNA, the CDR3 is TGTGCTAGTGGTTCCCGAATGTATGAGCAGTTCTTC. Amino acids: CASGSRMYEQFF.

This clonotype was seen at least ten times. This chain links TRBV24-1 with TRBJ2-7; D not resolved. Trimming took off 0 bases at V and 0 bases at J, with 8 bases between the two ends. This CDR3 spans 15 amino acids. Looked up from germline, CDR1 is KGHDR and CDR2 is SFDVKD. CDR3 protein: CATSDLKAGSYEQYF. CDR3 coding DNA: TGTGCCACCAGTGATTTGAAGGCAGGCTCCTACGAGCAGTACTTC.

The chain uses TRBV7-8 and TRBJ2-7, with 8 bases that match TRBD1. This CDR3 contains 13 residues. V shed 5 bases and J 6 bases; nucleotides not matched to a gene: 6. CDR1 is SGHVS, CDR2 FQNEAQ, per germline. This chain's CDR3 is CASSPTGAGEQYF. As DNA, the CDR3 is TGTGCCAGCAGCCCGACAGGGGCAGGCGAGCAGTACTTC.

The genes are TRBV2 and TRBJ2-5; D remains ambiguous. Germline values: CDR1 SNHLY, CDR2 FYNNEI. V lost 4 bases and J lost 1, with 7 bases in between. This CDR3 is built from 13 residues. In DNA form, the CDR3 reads TGTGCCAGCAGTGCTTTCCCCCAAGAGACCCAGTACTTC. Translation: CASSAFPQETQYF.

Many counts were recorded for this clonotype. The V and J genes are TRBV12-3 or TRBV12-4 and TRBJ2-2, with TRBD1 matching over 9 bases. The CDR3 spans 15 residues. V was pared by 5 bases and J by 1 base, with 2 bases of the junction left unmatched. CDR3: CASSPDRGNTGELFF. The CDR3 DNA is TGTGCCAGCAGTCCGGACAGGGGGAACACCGGGGAGCTGTTTTTT.

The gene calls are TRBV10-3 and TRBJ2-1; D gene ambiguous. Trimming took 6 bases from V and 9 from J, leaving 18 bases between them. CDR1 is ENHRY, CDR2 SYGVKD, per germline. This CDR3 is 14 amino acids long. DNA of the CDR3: TGTGCCATCAGCGACCCCCTACGGCGTCCTGAGCAGTTCTTC. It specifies CAISDPLRRPEQFF.

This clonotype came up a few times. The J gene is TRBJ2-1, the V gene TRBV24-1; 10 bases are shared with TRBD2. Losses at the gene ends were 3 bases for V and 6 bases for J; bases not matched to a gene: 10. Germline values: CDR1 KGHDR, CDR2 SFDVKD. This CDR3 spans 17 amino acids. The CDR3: CATSDPSGGSALNEQFF. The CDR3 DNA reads TGTGCCACCAGTGATCCTAGCGGGGGAAGCGCCCTCAATGAGCAGTTCTTC.

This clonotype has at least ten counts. The CDR3 loop reads CASSPSPGGETQYF. CDR3 bases: TGTGCCAGCAGCCCGTCCCCGGGGGGGGAGACCCAGTACTTC. The chain has TRBV7-2 and TRBJ2-5; 8 nucleotides agree with TRBD2. The CDR3 is 14 residues long. Germline CDR1 SGHTA, CDR2 FQGNSA. The ends lost 5 bases at V and 5 bases at J; junction bases unmatched: 7.